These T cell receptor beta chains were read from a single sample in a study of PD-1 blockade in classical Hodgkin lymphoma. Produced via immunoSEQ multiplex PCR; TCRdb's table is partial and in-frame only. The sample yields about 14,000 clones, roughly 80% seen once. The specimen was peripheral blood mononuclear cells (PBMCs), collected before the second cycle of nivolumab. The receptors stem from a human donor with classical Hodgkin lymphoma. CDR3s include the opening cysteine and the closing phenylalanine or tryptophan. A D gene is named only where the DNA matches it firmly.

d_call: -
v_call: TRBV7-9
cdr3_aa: CASSLRFWAGARGYNEQFF

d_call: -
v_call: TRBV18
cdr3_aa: CASSPQASGDGYTF

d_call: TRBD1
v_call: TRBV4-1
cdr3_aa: CASSQDYRGLHTGELFF

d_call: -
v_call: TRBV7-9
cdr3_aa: CASSLGVELFF

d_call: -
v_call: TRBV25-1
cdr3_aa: CATKRGIETQYF

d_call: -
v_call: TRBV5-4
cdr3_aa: CASSPELQAVYGYTF

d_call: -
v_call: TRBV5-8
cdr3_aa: CASSLTLNYGYTF

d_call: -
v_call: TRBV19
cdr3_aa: CASSILGAVTEAFF

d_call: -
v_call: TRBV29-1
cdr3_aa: CRPDSNEQFF

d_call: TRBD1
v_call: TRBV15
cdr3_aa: CATSRDGIMAGGDYGYTF

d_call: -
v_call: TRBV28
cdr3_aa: CASSFPQGILYEQYF

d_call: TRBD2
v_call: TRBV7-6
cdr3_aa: CASSPEEAGGGETQYF

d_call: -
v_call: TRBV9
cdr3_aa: CASSVRDQLSGEYF

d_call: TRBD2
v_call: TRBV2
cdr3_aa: CASMRTSGAGELFF

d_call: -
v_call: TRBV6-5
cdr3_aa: CASRAPEKLFF

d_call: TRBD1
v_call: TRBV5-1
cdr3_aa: CASSLGGQAGLDGYTF

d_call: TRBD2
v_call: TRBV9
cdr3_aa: CASSPSGSRRTSTDTQYF

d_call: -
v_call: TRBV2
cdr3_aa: CASSSAGAPNQPQHF

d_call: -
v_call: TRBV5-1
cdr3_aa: CASSAAGAGANVLTF

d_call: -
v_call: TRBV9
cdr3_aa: CASSVEQGSYNEQFF

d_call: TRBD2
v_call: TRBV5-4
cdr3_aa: CASSLGLAGLYEQFF

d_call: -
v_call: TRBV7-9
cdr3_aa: CASSLGSSGANVLTF